Following are 32 T cell receptor beta chains from one sample sequenced in a study of blood T cell repertoires in COVID-19. The data were produced by immunoSEQ multiplex PCR, yet TCRdb's version contains in-frame clones alone and is incomplete. The sample yields 95,000 to 150,000 clones, 85% seen once. The source material was peripheral blood. Receptors originate from a man older than 75 with active or convalescent COVID-19.

V and J are TRBV7-9 and TRBJ1-2, with D maybe TRBD1 (6 bases). The CDR3 length is 12 residues. V was cut by 3 bases and J by 7 bases, with 9 bases left in between. In germline, CDR1 is SEHNR, CDR2 FQNEAQ (reference sequence). CDR3 sequence reads: CASSLDSPGYTF. The CDR3, as DNA: TGTGCCAGCAGCTTGGACAGCCCTGGCTACACCTTC.

The chain carries TRBV7-6 and TRBJ2-5, with a possible D match to TRBD1 (6 bases). Deletions cut 0 bases from V and 1 base from J, with 15 bases between. Per the germline V gene, CDR1 is SGHVS and CDR2 is FNYEAQ. The CDR3 is made up of 17 amino acids. For the CDR3, the DNA is TGTGCCAGCAGCTTAGCGGAAGGACAGCAATCCCAAGAGACCCAGTACTTC. Its protein is CASSLAEGQQSQETQYF. Full variable domain (remainder filled in from reference TRBV7-6 and TRBJ2-5): GAGVSQSPRYKVTKRGQDVALRCDPISGHVSLYWYRQALGQGPEFLTYFNYEAQQDKSGLPNDRFSAERPEGSISTLTIQRTEQRDSAMYRCASSLAEGQQSQETQYFGPGTRLLVL.

The genes are TRBV24-1 and TRBJ2-7; TRBD1 matches at 8 bases. The trim removed 5 bases at V and 7 bases at J, leaving 9 bases unmatched. There are 14 residues in the CDR3. Germline V CDR1 and CDR2: KGHDR, SFDVKD. CDR3: CATSGAGGRREQYF. DNA of the CDR3: TGTGCCACCAGTGGTGCAGGGGGCCGTCGTGAGCAGTACTTC.

The chain couples TRBV11-3 to TRBJ2-1; D is possibly TRBD2 (5 bases). The CDR3 totals 15 residues. Germline loops: CDR1 SGHNT, CDR2 YENEEA. With 6 bases removed from V and 1 base from J, the gap between germline ends came to 13 bases. The CDR3 is CASSTPGRSYNEQFF. The CDR3 DNA is TGTGCCAGCAGTACCCCGGGGAGATCCTACAATGAGCAGTTCTTC.

The rearrangement links TRBV28 to TRBJ1-5; TRBD1 is a possible D gene (6 bases). The CDR3 is made up of 14 amino acids. The V gene lost 4 bases and the J gene lost 2 bases, with 9 bases spanning the gap. Germline CDR1 reads MDHEN; CDR2 reads SYDVKM. The CDR3 DNA follows: TGTGCCAGCAGTTATTACAGGGGCAATCAGCCCCAGCATTTT. Protein sequence: CASSYYRGNQPQHF.

The chain employs TRBV6-5 and TRBJ1-1; TRBD1 matches at 10 bases. This CDR3 spans 16 amino acids. V shed 4 bases and J 3 bases; nucleotides not matched to a gene: 8. Germline CDR1 MNHEY, CDR2 SVGAGI. CDR3 nucleotide sequence: TGTGCCAGCAGTTTGACAGGGGGCTTACCCGACACTGAAGCTTTCTTT. Translation: CASSLTGGLPDTEAFF.

The chain is built from TRBV29-1 and TRBJ2-3; D is undetermined. Trimming took off 0 bases at V and 0 bases at J, with 7 bases between the two ends. This CDR3 has 14 amino acids. Germline assignment: CDR1 SQVTM and CDR2 ANQGSEA. CDR3 protein: CSVEEIASTDTQYF. Here the CDR3 DNA reads TGCAGCGTTGAAGAGATAGCTAGCACAGATACGCAGTATTTT.

The CDR3 sequence: CASSLSNQPQHF. The CDR3, as DNA: TGTGCCAGTAGTTTAAGCAATCAGCCCCAGCATTTT. The chain combines TRBV19 with TRBJ1-5; D call uncertain. Trimming pared 5 bases from V and 1 base from J, leaving 3 bases between. Germline CDR1 is LNHDA and CDR2 is SQIVND (reference sequence). The CDR3 is made up of 12 amino acids.

The gene calls are TRBV30 and TRBJ2-1; 7 bases are a match to TRBD2. The CDR3 length is 13 residues. V trimming: 7 bases; J trimming: 3 bases; junction bases outside the gene matches: 6. Per germline, CDR1 GTSNPN and CDR2 SVGIG (reference sequence). DNA of the CDR3: TGTGCCTCCAGCGGCGGGAGCTACAATGAGCAGTTCTTC. This gives the protein CASSGGSYNEQFF.

This sequence joins TRBV27 and TRBJ2-5, with TRBD2 matching over 8 bases. The CDR3 runs to 17 residues. CDR1 is MNHEY and CDR2 is SMNVEV in the germline V gene (reference sequence). Trimming took 1 base from V and 5 from J; bases not matched to a gene: 12. In nucleotides, the CDR3 is TGTGCCAGCAGTTTATTTTCCCGGGGTAGCGGGGCTGAGACCCAGTACTTC. Translated, it gives CASSLFSRGSGAETQYF.

This clone was found once. V and J are TRBV5-4 and TRBJ1-6; no definite D call. V was trimmed by 0 bases and J by 0 bases, leaving 4 bases between them. The CDR3 spans 15 residues. Germline V gives CDR1 SGHNT, CDR2 YYREEE (reference sequence). The CDR3 sequence: CASSLGSSYNSPLHF. CDR3 sequence (DNA): TGTGCCAGCAGCTTGGGGAGCTCCTATAATTCACCCCTCCACTTT. The whole variable domain, remainder taken from reference TRBV5-4 and TRBJ1-6, is ETGVTQSPTHLIKTRGQQVTLRCSSQSGHNTVSWYQQALGQGPQFIFQYYREEENGRGNFPPRFSGLQFPNYSSELNVNALELDDSALYLCASSLGSSYNSPLHFGNGTRLTVT.

This sequence joins TRBV4-2 and TRBJ1-1; D is possibly TRBD1 (5 bases). Germline V lookup: CDR1 LGHNA, CDR2 YNFKEQ. This CDR3 is built from 16 residues. V lost 0 bases, J lost 3 bases, and 14 bases lay in between. The CDR3 loop is CASSQDGALRHTEAFF. The CDR3 DNA is TGTGCCAGCAGCCAAGATGGGGCTTTAAGACACACTGAAGCTTTCTTT.

This chain uses TRBV6-4 with TRBJ2-3, with a possible D match to TRBD2 (5 bases). Germline assignment: CDR1 MRHNA and CDR2 SNTAGT. The CDR3 has 14 amino acids. V lost 9 bases, J lost 4 bases, and 17 bases lay in between. The CDR3 protein is CARALAPPADTQYF. In nucleotides, the CDR3 is TGTGCCAGGGCCTTAGCGCCCCCCGCAGATACGCAGTATTTT.

The V call is TRBV7-9, the J call TRBJ1-1, with TRBD1 matching over 7 bases. The germline V gene encodes CDR1 SEHNR and CDR2 FQNEAQ (reference sequence). The CDR3 has 13 amino acids. J was trimmed by 4 bases and V by 7 bases; bases with no gene match: 6. The CDR3 DNA follows: TGTGCCAGCACGGACAGGACGGCCACTGAAGCTTTCTTT. Translation gives CASTDRTATEAFF.

This clone appeared a single time. This sequence joins TRBV29-1 and TRBJ1-1; D unclear. The CDR3 consists of 9 residues. Germline V gene lookup returns CDR1 SQVTM and CDR2 ANQGSEA. V lost 2 bases and J 10 bases, leaving 5 bases between the germline ends. The CDR3 is CSVESSAFF. The CDR3 bases are TGCAGCGTTGAAAGCTCAGCTTTCTTT. The full variable domain, its missing parts supplied by reference TRBV29-1 and TRBJ1-1, is SAVISQKPSRDICQRGTSLTIQCQVDSQVTMMFWYRQQPGQSLTLIATANQGSEATYESGFVIDKFPISRPNLTFSTLTVSNMSPEDSSIYLCSVESSAFFGQGTRLTVV.

The chain couples TRBV19 to TRBJ2-7, with 9 nucleotides matching TRBD2. This CDR3 spans 14 amino acids. V was clipped by 3 bases and J by 2 bases; unmatched bases: 2. Per the germline V gene, CDR1 is LNHDA and CDR2 is SQIVND (reference sequence). The CDR3 loop is CASSMGLATYEQYF. DNA for the CDR3: TGTGCCAGTAGTATGGGACTAGCAACCTACGAGCAGTACTTC.

This clone was counted a single time. The chain links TRBV27 to TRBJ1-2; tentative D call: TRBD1 (6 bases). The germline V gene has CDR1 MNHEY and CDR2 SMNVEV (reference sequence). There are 14 residues in the CDR3. V gave up 6 bases and J gave up 13 bases, with 24 bases separating them. The CDR3, as DNA: TGTGCCAGCAGCCCTTGGGACACCTCAGAGTTAGTCACCTTC. Amino acid sequence: CASSPWDTSELVTF.

The chain couples TRBV12-3 or TRBV12-4 to TRBJ1-2, with D unclear. V dropped 3 bases and J dropped 6 bases, with 11 bases sitting between them. The length of the CDR3 is 13 residues. CDR3 in amino acids: CASSFSGSHGYTF. CDR3 coding DNA: TGTGCCAGCAGTTTTTCGGGTAGTCATGGCTACACCTTC.

The V call is TRBV2, the J call TRBJ2-1, with a tentative D call TRBD1 (6 bases). Deletions cut 5 bases from V and 13 bases from J, with 12 bases between. The CDR3 is 11 residues long. Germline V gives CDR1 SNHLY, CDR2 FYNNEI. CDR3 amino acids: CASSWGQKQFF. The CDR3 DNA reads as TGTGCCAGCAGTTGGGGGCAAAAACAGTTCTTC.

V gene TRBV12-3 or TRBV12-4 combines with J gene TRBJ1-6; D is unclear. The ends were cut back, 5 bases at V and 9 bases at J, with 11 bases in the middle. CDR3 length: 13 residues. For the CDR3, the DNA is TGTGCCAGCAGTCAGACACTCGGTTCACCCCTCCACTTT. It codes for CASSQTLGSPLHF.

This chain connects TRBV19 to TRBJ2-2, with D perhaps TRBD2 (6 bases). The germline CDR1 and CDR2 sequences are LNHDA and SQIVND (reference sequence). Trimming removed 5 bases at V and 6 bases at J, with 10 bases between. The CDR3 sequence is 13 residues long. The CDR3 loop is CASSPRDSGELFF. As DNA, the CDR3 is TGTGCCAGTAGTCCTCGGGACTCCGGGGAGCTGTTTTTT.

This chain uses TRBV2 with TRBJ2-2, with D possibly TRBD2 on 7 matching bases. The germline CDR1 and CDR2 sequences are SNHLY and FYNNEI. The CDR3 has 16 residues. Trimming took off 5 bases at V and 5 bases at J, with 18 bases between the two ends. This CDR3 reads CASSSTGGPRTGELFF. The CDR3 DNA sequence: TGTGCCAGCAGTTCAACCGGGGGGCCAAGAACCGGGGAGCTGTTTTTT.

J is TRBJ2-7 and V is TRBV19; 9 bases are a match to TRBD1. The CDR3 consists of 14 residues. CDR1 is LNHDA, CDR2 SQIVND, per germline (reference sequence). Trimming cost V 3 bases and J 3 bases; bases outside gene matches: 3. The CDR3 DNA is TGTGCCAGTAGTATCCGGGACAGGGACTACGAGCAGTACTTC. Residues: CASSIRDRDYEQYF. The full variable domain, rest sourced from reference TRBV19 and TRBJ2-7, is DGGITQSPKYLFRKEGQNVTLSCEQNLNHDAMYWYRQDPGQGLRLIYYSQIVNDFQKGDIAEGYSVSREKKESFPLTVTSAQKNPTAFYLCASSIRDRDYEQYFGPGTRLTVT.

The chain joins TRBV24-1 to TRBJ2-7; TRBD1 matches 8 bases. The ends lost 1 base at V and 5 bases at J; junction bases unmatched: 9. There are 16 residues in the CDR3. Germline CDR1 reads KGHDR; CDR2 reads SFDVKD. The DNA of the CDR3 is TGTGCCACCAGTGATTTCAAGACAGGGGTTCGAAACGAGCAGTACTTC. Amino acid sequence: CATSDFKTGVRNEQYF.

The J gene is TRBJ1-1, the V gene TRBV5-1, with a weak D call TRBD1 (5 bases). Per germline, CDR1 SGHRS and CDR2 YFSETQ. V lost 4 bases, J lost 1 base, and 11 bases lay in between. This CDR3 is built from 14 residues. Here the CDR3 reads CASSQPGGNTEAFF. In nucleotides, the CDR3 is TGCGCCAGCAGCCAACCCGGGGGGAACACTGAAGCTTTCTTT.

This sequence joins TRBV9 and TRBJ1-2, with 9 nucleotides matching TRBD1. J was trimmed by 4 bases and V by 0 bases; bases with no gene match: 4. The CDR3 is 15 residues long. Germline values: CDR1 SGDLS, CDR2 YYNGEE. This CDR3 is CASSVAGQGIYGYTF. Here the CDR3 DNA reads TGTGCCAGCAGCGTAGCTGGACAGGGGATCTATGGCTACACCTTC.

The gene calls are TRBV14 and TRBJ2-7; 8 bases agree with TRBD1. J lost 0 bases, V lost 4 bases, and 2 bases had no gene match. CDR3 length: 14 amino acids. The germline gives CDR1 SGHDN, CDR2 FVKESK. The CDR3: CASSRDRNSYEQYF. CDR3 nucleotides: TGTGCCAGCAGCCGGGACAGGAACTCCTACGAGCAGTACTTC.

This clone was seen a single time. The rearrangement joins TRBV28 to TRBJ2-3; D ambiguous. This CDR3 is 13 amino acids long. Germline CDR1 and CDR2: MDHEN and SYDVKM. The V end was cut by 4 bases, the J end by 9 bases, with 14 bases between. Here the CDR3 DNA reads TGTGCCAGCAGTTCGTCGACTCCATTAACGCAGTATTTT. Protein product: CASSSSTPLTQYF.

This clone was counted only a few times. This chain links TRBV7-8 with TRBJ2-2, with 14 bases aligning to TRBD2. V shed 3 bases and J 7 bases; nucleotides not matched to a gene: 7. CDR1 SGHVS and CDR2 FQNEAQ come from the germline V gene. The CDR3 contains 17 residues. The CDR3 region is CASSLAGTSGSGGELFF. In nucleotides, the CDR3 is TGTGCCAGCAGCTTGGCCGGGACTAGCGGGAGCGGCGGGGAGCTGTTTTTT.

The V gene is TRBV27, the J gene TRBJ2-5; a possible D gene is TRBD1 (6 bases). The germline V gene encodes CDR1 MNHEY and CDR2 SMNVEV (reference sequence). The CDR3 length is 14 residues. The V end lost 6 bases, the J end lost 5 bases, and 16 bases lay between the germline ends. The CDR3 protein is CASSIQGSGETQYF. DNA for the CDR3: TGTGCCAGCAGCATACAGGGTTCTGGGGAGACCCAGTACTTC.

V usage is TRBV20-1 and J usage is TRBJ1-1; D gene ambiguous. The V end lost 3 bases, the J end lost 3 bases, and 8 bases lay between the germline ends. The germline V gene encodes CDR1 DFQATT and CDR2 SNEGSKA (reference sequence). CDR3 length equals 12 residues. In nucleotides, the CDR3 is TGCAGTGCTAGTATGCAGGACACTGAAGCTTTCTTT. This codes for CSASMQDTEAFF.

The chain has TRBV3-1 (or the pseudogene TRBV3-2) and TRBJ2-5; weak D call: TRBD2 (6 bases). Germline CDR1 is LGHDT and CDR2 is YNNKEL (reference sequence). Trimming left V 2 bases short and J 1 base short, with 17 bases between. The CDR3 runs 17 residues. In DNA, the CDR3 is TGTGCCAGCAGCCAACCCCCTGACCGGGACTTCCAAGAGACCCAGTACTTC. It encodes CASSQPPDRDFQETQYF.